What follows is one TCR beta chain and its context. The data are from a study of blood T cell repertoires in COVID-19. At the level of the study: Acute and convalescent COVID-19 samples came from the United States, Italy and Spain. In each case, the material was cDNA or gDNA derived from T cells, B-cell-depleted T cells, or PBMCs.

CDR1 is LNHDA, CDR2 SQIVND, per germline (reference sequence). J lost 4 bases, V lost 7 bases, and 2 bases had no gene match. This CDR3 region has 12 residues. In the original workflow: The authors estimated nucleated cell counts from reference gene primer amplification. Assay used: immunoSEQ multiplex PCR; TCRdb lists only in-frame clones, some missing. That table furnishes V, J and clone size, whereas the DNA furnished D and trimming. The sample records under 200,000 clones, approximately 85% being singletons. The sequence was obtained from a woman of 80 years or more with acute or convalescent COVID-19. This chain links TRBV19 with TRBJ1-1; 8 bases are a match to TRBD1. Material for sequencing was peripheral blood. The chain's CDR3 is CASIQGGTEAFF. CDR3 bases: TGTGCCAGTATACAGGGGGGCACTGAAGCTTTCTTT.